This TCR beta chain was sequenced in a study of graft-versus-host responses after intestinal transplantation. This CDR3 is 16 amino acids long. Germline V gene lookup returns CDR1 LNHNV and CDR2 YYDKDF (reference sequence). The V end lost 6 bases, the J end lost 10 bases, and 25 bases lay between the germline ends. The method was immunoSEQ multiplex PCR; TCRdb's version includes in-frame clones alone and lacks a portion of them. The repertoire holds tens of thousands of clones, with just under 95% as singletons. With respect to this clone: Its specificity is unknown.

Sequenced here: unstimulated CD8+ T cells sorted from spleen or lymph node cells, sampled before transplant. The sequence derives from a human donor who was the organ donor for an intestinal transplant. The chain links TRBV15 to TRBJ2-1, with a weak D call TRBD1 (6 bases). The CDR3 DNA reads as TGTGCCACCAGGTCTAATCCGGACAGCCCACTCGAAGAGCAGTTCTTC. It encodes CATRSNPDSPLEEQFF.